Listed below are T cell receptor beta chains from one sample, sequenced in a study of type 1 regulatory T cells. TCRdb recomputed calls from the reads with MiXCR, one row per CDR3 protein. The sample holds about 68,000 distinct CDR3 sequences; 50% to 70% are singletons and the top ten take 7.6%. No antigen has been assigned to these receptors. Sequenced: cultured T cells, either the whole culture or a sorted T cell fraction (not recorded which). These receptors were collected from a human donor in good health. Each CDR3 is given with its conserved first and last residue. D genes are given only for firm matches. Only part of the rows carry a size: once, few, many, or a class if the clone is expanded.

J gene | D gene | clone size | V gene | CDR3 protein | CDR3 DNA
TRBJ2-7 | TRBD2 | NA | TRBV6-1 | CASSDGMRGGSFIYEQYF | TGTGCCAGCAGTGATGGAATGAGGGGCGGGAGTTTTATCTACGAGCAGTACTTC
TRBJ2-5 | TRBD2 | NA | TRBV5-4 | CASSPSGLETQYF | TGTGCCAGCAGCCCTAGCGGATTAGAGACCCAGTACTTC
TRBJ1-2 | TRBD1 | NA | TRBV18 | CASSPDRVEGYTF | TGTGCCAGCTCACCTGACAGGGTGGAGGGCTACACCTTC
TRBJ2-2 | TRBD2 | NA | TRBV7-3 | CASSLVASGSLRGTGELFF | TGTGCCAGCAGCTTAGTCGCGAGCGGGAGTCTTCGTGGGACCGGGGAGCTGTTTTTT
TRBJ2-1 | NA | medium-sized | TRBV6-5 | CASSPRGSRRQFF | TGTGCCAGCAGTCCACGGGGTAGCAGACGGCAGTTCTTC
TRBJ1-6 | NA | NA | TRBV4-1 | CASSQLASSYNSPLHF | TGCGCCAGCAGCCAATTGGCGAGCTCCTATAATTCACCCCTCCACTTT
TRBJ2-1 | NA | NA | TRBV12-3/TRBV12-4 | CASRPGLDGNEQFF | TGTGCCAGCAGGCCGGGACTGGATGGCAATGAGCAGTTCTTC
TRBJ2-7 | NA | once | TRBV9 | CASSPLASSYEQYF | TGTGCCAGCAGCCCCCTCGCGTCCTCCTACGAGCAGTACTTC
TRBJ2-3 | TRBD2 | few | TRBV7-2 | CASSLVGRGSTDTQYF | TGTGCCAGCAGCTTAGTGGGGCGGGGGAGCACAGATACGCAGTATTTT
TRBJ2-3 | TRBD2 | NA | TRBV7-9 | CASSEPGLAAFDTQYF | TGTGCCAGCAGCGAACCGGGACTAGCGGCGTTTGATACGCAGTATTTT
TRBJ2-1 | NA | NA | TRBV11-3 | CASSARLGYNEQFF | TGTGCCAGCAGCGCAAGACTAGGGTACAATGAGCAGTTCTTC
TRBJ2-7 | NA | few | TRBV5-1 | CASSLDGYVEQYF | TGCGCCAGCAGCTTGGATGGTTATGTCGAGCAGTACTTC
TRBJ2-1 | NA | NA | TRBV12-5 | CASGSWEANNEQFF | TGTGCTAGTGGTTCCTGGGAAGCTAACAATGAGCAGTTCTTC
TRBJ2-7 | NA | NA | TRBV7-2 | CASSSYRQGGYLREYF | TGTGCCAGCAGCTCTTACCGTCAGGGCGGCTATCTAAGGGAGTACTTC
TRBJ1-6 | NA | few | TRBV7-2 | CASTSAGSGHSPLHF | TGTGCCAGCACCTCAGCGGGATCAGGGCATTCACCCCTCCACTTT
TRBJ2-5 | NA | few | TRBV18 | CASFRGQQETQYF | TGTGCCAGCTTCCGGGGCCAGCAAGAGACCCAGTACTTC
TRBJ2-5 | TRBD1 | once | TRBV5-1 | CASSGETGYQETQYF | TGCGCCAGCAGCGGGGAGACAGGGTACCAAGAGACCCAGTACTTC
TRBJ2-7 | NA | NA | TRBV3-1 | CASSQDLRYLRDEQYF | TGTGCCAGCAGCCAAGATCTTAGGTACCTACGTGACGAGCAGTACTTC
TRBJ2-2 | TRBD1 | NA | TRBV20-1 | CSARRTGMTGELFF | TGCAGTGCTAGAAGGACAGGGATGACCGGGGAGCTGTTTTTT
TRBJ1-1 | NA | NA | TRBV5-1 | CASSKSLGEAFF | TGCGCCAGCAGCAAGAGCCTAGGGGAAGCTTTCTTT
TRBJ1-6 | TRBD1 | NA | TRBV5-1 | CASGTGDGSPLHF | TGCGCCAGCGGGACAGGGGATGGCTCACCCCTCCACTTT
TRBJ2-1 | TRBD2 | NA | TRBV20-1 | CSVYQLAGESYNEQFF | TGCAGTGTTTACCAACTAGCGGGAGAGAGCTACAATGAGCAGTTCTTC
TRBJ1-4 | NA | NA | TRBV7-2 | CASSLSGKPGEKLFF | TGTGCCAGCAGCTTAAGCGGGAAGCCAGGAGAAAAACTGTTTTTT
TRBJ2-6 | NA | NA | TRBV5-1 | CASSRGQGSGANVLTF | TGCGCCAGCAGCAGAGGCCAGGGCTCTGGGGCCAACGTCCTGACTTTC
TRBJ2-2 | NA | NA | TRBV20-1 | CSAEARAGDPGELFF | TGCAGTGCCGAAGCGCGGGCAGGGGATCCCGGGGAGCTGTTTTTT
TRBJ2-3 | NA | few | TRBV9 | CASSVGGISTDTQYF | TGTGCCAGCAGCGTAGGTGGGATTAGCACAGATACGCAGTATTTT
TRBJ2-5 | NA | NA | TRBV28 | CASSLLGQQETQYF | TGTGCCAGCAGTTTATTGGGCCAGCAAGAGACCCAGTACTTC
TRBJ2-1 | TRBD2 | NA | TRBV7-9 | CASSSTSGSSYYNEQFF | TGTGCCAGCAGCTCGACTAGCGGGAGTTCCTACTACAATGAGCAGTTCTTC
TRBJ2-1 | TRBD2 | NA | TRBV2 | CASGVVAGWSGGNEQFF | TGTGCCAGCGGGGTGGTAGCGGGATGGAGCGGCGGCAATGAGCAGTTCTTC
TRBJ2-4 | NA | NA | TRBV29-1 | CSGLDRTKNIQNF | TGCAGCGGCCTCGACAGGACCAAAAACATTCAGAACTTC
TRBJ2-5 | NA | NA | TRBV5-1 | CASSLKAAVGETQYF | TGCGCCAGCAGCCTAAAAGCCGCGGTCGGAGAGACCCAGTACTTC
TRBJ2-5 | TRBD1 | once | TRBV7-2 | CASSFDRGQETQYF | TGTGCCAGCAGCTTTGACAGGGGGCAAGAGACCCAGTACTTC
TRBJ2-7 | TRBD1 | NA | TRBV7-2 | CASSFATGQYEQYF | TGTGCCAGCAGCTTCGCGACAGGGCAATACGAGCAGTACTTC
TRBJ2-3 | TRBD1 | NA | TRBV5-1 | CASSSGQRTDTQYF | TGCGCCAGCAGCTCGGGACAGCGCACAGATACGCAGTATTTT
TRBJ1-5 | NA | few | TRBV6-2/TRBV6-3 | CASQDGNQPQHF | TGTGCCAGCCAGGACGGGAATCAGCCCCAGCATTTT
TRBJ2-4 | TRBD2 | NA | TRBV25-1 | CASSFGGVEMAKNIQYF | TGTGCCAGCAGTTTTGGGGGGGTGGAGATGGCCAAAAACATTCAGTACTTC
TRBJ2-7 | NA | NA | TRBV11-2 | CASSLGGRINGYEQYF | TGTGCCAGCAGCTTAGGTGGCAGGATAAATGGCTACGAGCAGTACTTC
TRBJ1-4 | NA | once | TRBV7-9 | CASSFATGEKLFF | TGTGCCAGCAGCTTCGCTACAGGTGAAAAACTGTTTTTT
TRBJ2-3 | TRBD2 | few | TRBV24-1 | CATSDFGTGLAGDTQYF | TGTGCCACCAGTGATTTTGGAACAGGACTAGCGGGAGATACGCAGTATTTT
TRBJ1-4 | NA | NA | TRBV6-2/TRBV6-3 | CASSYDSVKQNEKLFF | TGTGCCAGCAGTTACGATTCAGTTAAGCAAAATGAAAAACTGTTTTTT